The 15 T cell receptor beta chains below come from one sample, sequenced in a study of cytomegalovirus exposure and HLA in healthy donors. Primers: 60 Vbeta forward and 13 Jbeta reverse. The method was immunoSEQ multiplex PCR; TCRdb's version includes in-frame clones alone and lacks a portion of them. The sample yields 150,000 to 200,000 clones, about 80% seen once. Sequenced sample: PBMCs. Every receptor here comes from a woman in her thirties in good health and CMV-seropositive.

The chain is built from TRBV6-5 and TRBJ2-1, with a weak D call TRBD1 (6 bases). Germline V gene data show CDR1 as MNHEY and CDR2 as SVGAGI. The CDR3 length is 14 residues. The germline V and J ends were trimmed by 5 bases and 6 bases, with 14 bases remaining between them. CDR3 loop: CASSPRDTRNEQFF. The CDR3 DNA reads as TGTGCCAGCAGTCCCCGGGACACACGCAATGAGCAGTTCTTC.

The chain recombines TRBV27 with TRBJ1-5, with TRBD1 matching 9 bases. The trim removed 7 bases at V and 7 bases at J, leaving 14 bases unmatched. The germline V gene has CDR1 MNHEY and CDR2 SMNVEV (reference sequence). The CDR3 loop spans 16 amino acids. DNA of the CDR3: TGTGCCAGCACTACTACACAGGGGGCAAGCGAACAGCCCCAGCATTTT. It yields the protein CASTTTQGASEQPQHF.

The chain recombines TRBV5-1 with TRBJ2-3; TRBD1 aligns across 10 bases. This CDR3 is 15 amino acids long. Germline V CDR1 and CDR2: SGHRS, YFSETQ. V gave up 4 bases and J gave up 4 bases; unmatched junction bases: 6. CDR3 region: CASSRSGQGADTQYF. CDR3 nucleotide sequence: TGCGCCAGCAGCCGTAGTGGACAGGGGGCAGATACGCAGTATTTT. Full variable domain (missing parts from reference TRBV5-1 and TRBJ2-3): KAGVTQTPRYLIKTRGQQVTLSCSPISGHRSVSWYQQTPGQGLQFLFEYFSETQRNKGNFPGRFSGRQFSNSRSEMNVSTLELGDSALYLCASSRSGQGADTQYFGPGTRLTVL.

This chain connects TRBV5-5 to TRBJ2-5, with a weak D call TRBD2 (5 bases). Deletions cut 5 bases from V and 5 bases from J, with 19 bases between. Germline V gene sequence: CDR1 SGHKS, CDR2 YYEKEE (reference sequence). This CDR3 has 15 residues. The CDR3 reads CASSISGNPSETQYF. CDR3 bases: TGTGCCAGCAGTATAAGCGGCAATCCCTCGGAGACCCAGTACTTC. The entire variable domain, with the rest obtained from reference TRBV5-5 and TRBJ2-5, is as follows: DAGVTQSPTHLIKTRGQQVTLRCSPISGHKSVSWYQQVLGQGPQFIFQYYEKEERGRGNFPDRFSARQFPNYSSELNVNALLLGDSALYLCASSISGNPSETQYFGPGTRLLVL.

The V and J genes are TRBV7-2 and TRBJ1-1; 8 nucleotides line up with TRBD1. The germline gives CDR1 SGHTA, CDR2 FQGNSA. V was pared by 2 bases and J by 0 bases, with 11 bases of the junction left unmatched. The CDR3 has 18 amino acids. DNA for the CDR3: TGTGCCAGCAGCTTATCTTACAGGGGGTCTTCGATGAACACTGAAGCTTTCTTT. Residues: CASSLSYRGSSMNTEAFF.

The V and J genes are TRBV9 and TRBJ1-6; tentatively, D is TRBD1 (5 bases). CDR3 length: 16 amino acids. Trimming removed 3 bases at V and 5 bases at J, with 15 bases between. Looked up from germline, CDR1 is SGDLS and CDR2 is YYNGEE. The CDR3 nucleotides are TGTGCCAGCAGCGCCAGGCTAGGACAAGATAATTCACCCCTCCACTTT. Protein product: CASSARLGQDNSPLHF.

The V gene is TRBV27, the J gene TRBJ2-1; D is unresolved. V gave up 0 bases and J gave up 5 bases, with 11 bases separating them. The CDR3 spans 15 residues. Germline V gene data show CDR1 as MNHEY and CDR2 as SMNVEV (reference sequence). The CDR3 loop reads CASSLSWRFHNEQFF. CDR3 DNA: TGTGCCAGCAGTTTATCGTGGCGGTTTCACAATGAGCAGTTCTTC.

This chain connects TRBV9 to TRBJ2-1; weak D call: TRBD1 (7 bases). V dropped 5 bases and J dropped 3 bases, with 15 bases sitting between them. The length of the CDR3 is 15 residues. Germline CDR1 is SGDLS and CDR2 is YYNGEE. CDR3 nucleotide sequence: TGTGCCAGCAGTCCCAGGGGGGCCGACTACAATGAGCAGTTCTTC. The encoded protein is CASSPRGADYNEQFF.

The rearrangement uses TRBV6-6 and TRBJ2-2; D possibly corresponds to TRBD1 (6 bases). The CDR3 has 13 residues. Deletions cut 8 bases from V and 2 bases from J, with 9 bases between. CDR1 is MNHNY and CDR2 is SVGAGI in the germline V gene (reference sequence). The CDR3 DNA is TGTGCCAGCCGGGACACCAACACCGGGGAGCTGTTTTTT. Translated: CASRDTNTGELFF.

This clone has just one count. CDR3 protein: CASSGGQGLQEGANVLTF. The CDR3 bases are TGCGCCAGCAGCGGGGGACAGGGGCTCCAAGAAGGGGCCAACGTCCTGACTTTC. This chain joins TRBV5-1 and TRBJ2-6; the match to TRBD1 covers 10 bases. The trim removed 4 bases at V and 4 bases at J, leaving 11 bases unmatched. Germline lookup yields CDR1 SGHRS and CDR2 YFSETQ. This CDR3 comprises 18 residues. The full variable domain, completed using reference TRBV5-1 and TRBJ2-6, is KAGVTQTPRYLIKTRGQQVTLSCSPISGHRSVSWYQQTPGQGLQFLFEYFSETQRNKGNFPGRFSGRQFSNSRSEMNVSTLELGDSALYLCASSGGQGLQEGANVLTFGAGSRLTVL.

The chain recombines TRBV28 with TRBJ2-5, with a weak D call TRBD1 (5 bases). The CDR3 extends over 14 amino acids. Trimming took off 6 bases at V and 2 bases at J, with 13 bases between the two ends. Germline loops: CDR1 MDHEN, CDR2 SYDVKM. The CDR3 sequence: CASRGTGTQETQYF. The CDR3 nucleotides are TGTGCCAGCAGGGGCACAGGCACACAAGAGACCCAGTACTTC.

This clone was found many times. The V call is TRBV14, the J call TRBJ1-1; D ambiguous. CDR3 length: 13 residues. V was pared by 0 bases and J by 8 bases, with 10 bases between. Germline CDR1 and CDR2: SGHDN and FVKESK. The CDR3 DNA sequence: TGTGCCAGCAGCCAAGATTTGCCGGGAGAAGCTTTCTTT. Encoded protein: CASSQDLPGEAFF.

This clone was counted a few times. The chain joins TRBV19 to TRBJ1-5; TRBD1 matches at 9 bases. The CDR3 is 15 residues long. With 1 base clipped from V and 9 bases from J, the junction kept 7 bases outside the gene matches. CDR1 is LNHDA and CDR2 is SQIVND in the germline V gene (reference sequence). Here the CDR3 DNA reads TGTGCCAGTAGTATAGGGGGGACAGGGAGAGGGCCCCAGCATTTT. Translated, it gives CASSIGGTGRGPQHF.

This chain uses TRBV2 with TRBJ2-7; possible D gene TRBD2, 6 bases. With 3 bases removed from V and 3 bases from J, the gap between germline ends came to 15 bases. The CDR3 is 15 amino acids. CDR1 is SNHLY, CDR2 FYNNEI, per germline. CDR3 residues: CASSDGRRGDYEQYF. The CDR3 bases are TGTGCCAGCAGTGACGGTCGGCGGGGCGACTACGAGCAGTACTTC.

CDR3 DNA: TGTGCCAGCAGCCCCTACGTTGCTGAAGCTTTCTTT. Residues: CASSPYVAEAFF. The genes are TRBV7-9 and TRBJ1-1; unclear D gene. Between the trimmed V and J ends, which lost 5 bases and 6 bases, there was a span of 10 bases. The CDR3 is 12 amino acids. Germline V lookup: CDR1 SEHNR, CDR2 FQNEAQ (reference sequence).